Following are 17 T cell receptor beta chains from one sample sequenced in a study of blood T cell repertoires in COVID-19. Only in-frame clones appear in the TCRdb table, and some are missing; sequencing was by immunoSEQ multiplex PCR. The sample carries some 150,000 clones, 80% recorded once. Material: peripheral blood. The receptor source for this set is a man between 60 and 70 years old with active or convalescent COVID-19.

In nucleotides, the CDR3 is TGTGCCAGCAGCTCCAGGGTAAAGCAGTACTTC. Translating gives CASSSRVKQYF. The chain joins TRBV3-1 (or the pseudogene TRBV3-2) to TRBJ2-7; tentative D call: TRBD1 (5 bases). Trimming shortened V by 5 bases and J by 8 bases, and 10 bases separated the two germline ends. Germline loops: CDR1 LGHDT, CDR2 YNNKEL (reference sequence). This CDR3 has 11 amino acids.

Concerning this clone itself: This CDR3 is also generated by other DNA sequences in the sample. The gene calls are TRBV11-3 and TRBJ2-1; 7 bases map to TRBD1. Germline CDR1 SGHNT, CDR2 YENEEA. V shed 1 base and J 4 bases; nucleotides not matched to a gene: 4. The CDR3 covers 15 residues. The CDR3 DNA sequence: TGTGCCAGCAGCTTAGGGAGACAGGGATACAATGAGCAGTTCTTC. This sequence encodes CASSLGRQGYNEQFF. Drawing the rest from reference TRBV11-3 and TRBJ2-1, the complete variable domain is EAGVVQSPRYKIIEKKQPVAFWCNPISGHNTLYWYLQNLGQGPELLIRYENEEAVDDSQLPKDRFSAERLKGVDSTLKIQPAELGDSAVYLCASSLGRQGYNEQFFGPGTRLTVL.

This chain uses TRBV5-8 with TRBJ2-7; no reliable D call. V was trimmed by 0 bases and J by 9 bases, leaving 10 bases between them. This CDR3 contains 12 residues. The V gene's germline CDR1 is SGHTS and CDR2 YDEGEE. The CDR3 DNA is TGTGCCAGCAGCTTGGGTGCGCCCGGGCAGTACTTC. It translates to CASSLGAPGQYF.

V is TRBV28 and J is TRBJ2-7, with TRBD1 matching 10 bases. This CDR3 spans 14 amino acids. Germline V gene lookup returns CDR1 MDHEN and CDR2 SYDVKM. V trimming: 6 bases; J trimming: 2 bases; junction bases outside the gene matches: 4. This chain's CDR3 is CASSRGTGAYEQYF. DNA for the CDR3: TGTGCCAGCAGCCGAGGGACAGGGGCCTACGAGCAGTACTTC. Full variable domain (outside the CDR3, taken from reference TRBV28 and TRBJ2-7): DVKVTQSSRYLVKRTGEKVFLECVQDMDHENMFWYRQDPGLGLRLIYFSYDVKMKEKGDIPEGYSVSREKKERFSLILESASTNQTSMYLCASSRGTGAYEQYFGPGTRLTVT.

This rearrangement joins TRBV10-3 to TRBJ1-1; TRBD1 matches at 7 bases. There are 13 residues in the CDR3. The V gene's germline CDR1 is ENHRY and CDR2 SYGVKD. V lost 5 bases, J lost 3 bases, and 3 bases stayed unmatched. CDR3 residues: CAISNRGDTEAFF. The CDR3 DNA reads as TGTGCCATCAGTAACAGGGGAGACACTGAAGCTTTCTTT.

The genes are TRBV6-2 or TRBV6-3 and TRBJ2-1; tentatively, D is TRBD2 (5 bases). V lost 1 base, J lost 6 bases, and 7 bases lay in between. There are 13 residues in the CDR3. The germline CDR1 and CDR2 sequences are MNHEY and SVGEGT. This chain's CDR3 is CASSYFGVNEQFF. As DNA, the CDR3 is TGTGCCAGCAGTTACTTCGGGGTCAATGAGCAGTTCTTC.

The chain combines TRBV5-4 with TRBJ2-5; 7 bases fit TRBD2. Germline CDR1 and CDR2: SGHNT and YYREEE (reference sequence). J was trimmed by 7 bases and V by 0 bases; bases with no gene match: 12. There are 16 residues in the CDR3. CDR3 in amino acids: CASSLAGRTSDVTQYF. Here the CDR3 DNA reads TGTGCCAGCAGCTTGGCGGGAAGGACTAGTGACGTGACCCAGTACTTC.

J is TRBJ2-3 and V is TRBV20-1; D is possibly TRBD1 (5 bases). Per germline, CDR1 DFQATT and CDR2 SNEGSKA (reference sequence). This CDR3 is built from 11 residues. V was clipped by 6 bases and J by 1 base, with 5 bases between them. The CDR3 reads CSAGRTDTQYF. The CDR3 bases are TGCAGTGCGGGGCGCACAGATACGCAGTATTTT.

The genes are TRBV15 and TRBJ2-5, with D perhaps TRBD2 (6 bases). Trimming removed 5 bases at V and 2 bases at J, with 9 bases between. The CDR3 spans 13 residues. Germline V CDR1 and CDR2: LNHNV, YYDKDF (reference sequence). The CDR3 spells CATSGGGQETQYF. The CDR3 nucleotides read TGTGCCACCAGCGGGGGAGGACAAGAGACCCAGTACTTC. The full variable domain, with the rest looked up from reference TRBV15 and TRBJ2-5, is DAMVIQNPRYQVTQFGKPVTLSCSQTLNHNVMYWYQQKSSQAPKLLFHYYDKDFNNEADTPDNFQSRRPNTSFCFLDIRSPGLGDTAMYLCATSGGGQETQYFGPGTRLLVL.

The CDR3 DNA reads TGTGCCAGCAGCCGAGGGGGAAGAGGGAGCCCTTACGAGCAGTACTTC. Translating gives CASSRGGRGSPYEQYF. This chain uses TRBV13 with TRBJ2-7; D possibly corresponds to TRBD1 (6 bases). Trimming shortened V by 5 bases and J by 4 bases, and 21 bases separated the two germline ends. Germline V gene sequence: CDR1 PRHDT, CDR2 FYEKMQ (reference sequence). There are 16 residues in the CDR3.

The DNA for the CDR3 is TGCGCCAGCAGCTTGCGGGTTGATAGCAGGGTGCAGTACTTC. The encoded protein is CASSLRVDSRVQYF. This chain joins TRBV5-1 and TRBJ2-7; tentative D call: TRBD1 (5 bases). V lost 1 base and J lost 9, with 17 bases in between. Germline-derived CDR1 and CDR2 are SGHRS and YFSETQ. The CDR3 has 14 residues.

The rearrangement joins TRBV30 to TRBJ1-2; D ambiguous. Looked up from germline, CDR1 is GTSNPN and CDR2 is SVGIG (reference sequence). V dropped 0 bases and J dropped 1 base, with 12 bases sitting between them. This CDR3 comprises 15 residues. CDR3 bases: TGTGCCTGGAGTGTACCTCCGGAGTATAACTATGGCTACACCTTC. Residues: CAWSVPPEYNYGYTF.

V usage is TRBV6-2 or TRBV6-3 and J usage is TRBJ2-7; D remains ambiguous. The CDR3 totals 15 residues. V was cut by 1 base and J by 0 bases, with 10 bases left in between. CDR1 is MNHEY and CDR2 is SVGEGT in the germline V gene. CDR3: CASSYFGADSYEQYF. As DNA, the CDR3 is TGTGCCAGCAGTTACTTCGGTGCCGACTCCTACGAGCAGTACTTC.

The rearrangement joins TRBV12-3 or TRBV12-4 to TRBJ2-7; 7 positions agree with TRBD1. Trimming removed 5 bases from V and 0 bases from J; junction bases left unmatched: 1. The CDR3 length is 13 residues. The CDR3 nucleotides read TGTGCCAGCAGTCGGGACAGCTCCTACGAGCAGTACTTC. Translated: CASSRDSSYEQYF.

The V gene is TRBV5-1, the J gene TRBJ2-7; the D gene is possibly TRBD1 (5 bases). This CDR3 contains 14 residues. V lost 4 bases to trimming and J lost 0 bases, with 11 bases between them. Per germline, CDR1 SGHRS and CDR2 YFSETQ. CDR3 bases: TGCGCCAGCAGCCAACAGGCCTCCTCCTACGAGCAGTACTTC. It yields the protein CASSQQASSYEQYF.

The J gene is TRBJ2-5, the V gene TRBV5-1; 7 bases match TRBD2. Germline CDR1 reads SGHRS; CDR2 reads YFSETQ. The CDR3 loop spans 16 amino acids. J lost 0 bases, V lost 1 base, and 6 bases had no gene match. The CDR3 bases are TGCGCCAGCAGCTTGAGGTCTAGCGGATACCAAGAGACCCAGTACTTC. As protein: CASSLRSSGYQETQYF.

The V gene is TRBV19, the J gene TRBJ1-4; TRBD1 matches at 9 bases. From germline, CDR1 is LNHDA and CDR2 SQIVND (reference sequence). V lost 8 bases to trimming and J lost 4 bases; unmatched junction nucleotides: 8. The CDR3 length is 15 residues. The CDR3 region is CASSRQGGHNEKLFF. For the CDR3, the DNA is TGTGCCAGTTCTCGACAGGGGGGACATAATGAAAAACTGTTTTTT.